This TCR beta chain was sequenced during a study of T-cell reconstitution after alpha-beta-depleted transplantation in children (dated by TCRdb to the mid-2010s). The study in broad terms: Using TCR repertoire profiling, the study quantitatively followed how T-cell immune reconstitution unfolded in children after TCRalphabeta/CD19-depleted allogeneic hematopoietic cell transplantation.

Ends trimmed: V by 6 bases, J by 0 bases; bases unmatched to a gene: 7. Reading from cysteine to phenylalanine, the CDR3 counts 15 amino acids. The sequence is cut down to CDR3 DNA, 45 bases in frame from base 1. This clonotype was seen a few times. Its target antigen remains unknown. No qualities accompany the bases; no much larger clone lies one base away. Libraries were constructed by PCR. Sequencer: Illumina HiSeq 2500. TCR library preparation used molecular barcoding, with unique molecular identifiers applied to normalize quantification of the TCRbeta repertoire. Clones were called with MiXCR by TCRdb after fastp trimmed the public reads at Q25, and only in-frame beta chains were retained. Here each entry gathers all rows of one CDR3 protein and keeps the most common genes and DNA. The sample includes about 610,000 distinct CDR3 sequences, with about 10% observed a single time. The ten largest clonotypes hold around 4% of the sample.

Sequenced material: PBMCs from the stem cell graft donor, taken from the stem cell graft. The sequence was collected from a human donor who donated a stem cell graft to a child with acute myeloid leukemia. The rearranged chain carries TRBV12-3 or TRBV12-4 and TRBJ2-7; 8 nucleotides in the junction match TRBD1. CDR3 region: CASRVTGGHSYEQYF. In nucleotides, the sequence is TGTGCCAGCAGGGTTACAGGGGGTCACTCCTACGAGCAGTACTTC.